What follows is one T cell receptor beta chain and its context. No antigen is known for it. Donors gave 8.5 to 10 milliliters of peripheral blood apiece. The data originate from a study of blood T cells in healthy people across ages. Next came a second PCR, run for about 7 to 12 cycles, which used a sample-barcoded 5' primer along with a J-beta primer mix. TCRdb reanalysed the 5' RACE reads using MiXCR and keeps one entry per CDR3 protein. The sample holds 1.5 million to 2 million distinct CDR3 sequences; 40% to 55% are singletons and the top ten take 2% to 2.5%. Study conclusions and caveats: The fall in TCR beta diversity per million T cells was roughly linear with age. Long-lived donors carried more naive CD4+ cells and greater diversity than aged donors.

This receptor was identified in a woman between 35 and 50 years old in good health. Sample: blood.

The CDR3 loop reads CASSPRAGTSGAGETQYF. CDR3 sequence (DNA): TGTGCCAGCAGCCCTAGGGCTGGGACTAGCGGGGCGGGAGAGACCCAGTACTTC. The rearrangement links TRBV11-2 to TRBJ2-5; 13 bases align to TRBD2. CDR1 SGHAT and CDR2 FQNNGV come from the germline V gene. The length of the CDR3 is 18 residues. Trimming took 5 bases from V and 4 from J; bases not matched to a gene: 13.